Below are 21 T cell receptor beta chains sequenced from a single sample in a study of blood T cell repertoires in COVID-19. Libraries were prepared by immunoSEQ multiplex PCR; TCRdb keeps only in-frame clonotypes and omits some of them. In the table there are about 270,000 clones, under 95% of which are singletons. Sequencing was carried out using PBMCs or T cells enriched from blood (not recorded which). Every receptor here comes from a man aged 40-50 years who had been exposed to COVID-19.

This chain connects TRBV5-1 to TRBJ1-4; no reliable D call. CDR3 size: 16 residues. V lost 0 bases and J 0 bases, leaving 9 bases between the germline ends. CDR1 and CDR2 from the germline V gene are SGHRS and YFSETQ. Here the CDR3 DNA reads TGCGCCAGCAGCTTGGCCAGATATGCAACTAATGAAAAACTGTTTTTT. It translates to CASSLARYATNEKLFF.

The chain links TRBV28 to TRBJ1-1, with a possible D match to TRBD1 (6 bases). From germline, CDR1 is MDHEN and CDR2 SYDVKM. V lost 7 bases to trimming and J lost 4 bases, with 16 bases between them. The CDR3 is 14 residues long. CDR3 sequence reads: CASIRWGLSTEAFF. CDR3 bases: TGTGCCAGCATCCGGTGGGGGCTGAGCACTGAAGCTTTCTTT.

The J gene is TRBJ2-7, the V gene TRBV6-5; 10 bases match TRBD2. The germline gives CDR1 MNHEY, CDR2 SVGAGI. There are 16 residues in the CDR3. J lost 6 bases, V lost 0 bases, and 8 bases had no gene match. The CDR3 sequence: CASSYSILAGAGEQYF. As DNA, the CDR3 is TGTGCCAGCAGTTACTCGATTCTAGCGGGAGCGGGCGAGCAGTACTTC.

The chain links TRBV6-5 to TRBJ2-7; 9 nucleotides line up with TRBD1. Germline V gives CDR1 MNHEY, CDR2 SVGAGI. CDR3 length: 16 residues. V shed 6 bases and J 2 bases; nucleotides not matched to a gene: 11. In DNA form, the CDR3 reads TGTGCCAGCAGGTACGATCTCGGGACAGGGACCTACGAGCAGTACTTC. Amino acids: CASRYDLGTGTYEQYF.

This clone appeared a few times. The CDR3 nucleotides read TGTGCCAGCAGCTTAAGCCCGGGAAAGAACACTGAAGCTTTCTTT. Its protein product is CASSLSPGKNTEAFF. The gene calls are TRBV5-4 and TRBJ1-1; no clear D gene. With 2 bases removed from V and 1 base from J, the gap between germline ends came to 12 bases. CDR3 size: 15 residues. Per germline, CDR1 SGHNT and CDR2 YYREEE (reference sequence).

The chain employs TRBV6-5 and TRBJ2-5; D remains ambiguous. CDR3 length: 13 residues. The V gene's germline CDR1 is MNHEY and CDR2 SVGAGI. The V and J ends lost 7 bases and 4 bases respectively, with 13 bases between them. CDR3 nucleotides: TGTGCCAGCAAGGATTGGGCAGCAGAGACCCAGTACTTC. Its protein product is CASKDWAAETQYF.

This chain links TRBV19 with TRBJ1-2; the match to TRBD1 covers 8 bases. Germline values: CDR1 LNHDA, CDR2 SQIVND (reference sequence). V trimming: 5 bases; J trimming: 5 bases; junction bases outside the gene matches: 7. This CDR3 is 14 amino acids long. The CDR3 loop reads CASSSQQGGYGYTF. The CDR3 DNA is TGTGCCAGTAGTTCCCAACAGGGGGGGTATGGCTACACCTTC.

V and J are TRBV27 and TRBJ1-4; 10 bases agree with TRBD1. Germline CDR1 reads MNHEY; CDR2 reads SMNVEV (reference sequence). With 5 bases clipped from V and 7 bases from J, the junction kept 10 bases outside the gene matches. The CDR3 sequence is 16 residues long. The CDR3 here is CASSLNRDRGFEKLFF. The CDR3 DNA reads TGTGCCAGCAGTCTCAACCGGGACAGGGGTTTTGAAAAACTGTTTTTT.

This clone appeared once. This rearrangement joins TRBV18 to TRBJ1-6, with 7 bases lining up with TRBD1. V lost 6 bases and J lost 8; bases outside the gene matches: 7. Germline CDR1 and CDR2: KGHSH and LQKENI. This CDR3 spans 14 amino acids. CDR3: CASSLRQGDSPLHF. CDR3 in DNA: TGTGCCAGCTCCCTACGACAGGGTGATTCACCCCTCCACTTT.

In its sample, this clone was seen once. The J gene is TRBJ2-1, the V gene TRBV7-6; 9 positions agree with TRBD2. V lost 3 bases and J lost 4; bases outside the gene matches: 4. This CDR3 is 15 amino acids long. Per germline, CDR1 SGHVS and CDR2 FNYEAQ. CDR3 amino acids: CASSLTTSGYNEQFF. The CDR3 DNA follows: TGTGCCAGCAGCTTGACGACTAGCGGATACAATGAGCAGTTCTTC.

This chain connects TRBV4-1 to TRBJ2-7, with 9 bases fitting TRBD1. The CDR3 covers 16 residues. Germline V gene lookup returns CDR1 MGHRA and CDR2 YSYEKL. V trimming: 3 bases; J trimming: 5 bases; junction bases outside the gene matches: 11. CDR3 region: CASSHLTGTGYDEQYF. The CDR3 nucleotides are TGCGCCAGCAGCCACCTAACGGGGACAGGGTACGACGAGCAGTACTTC.

The V call is TRBV9, the J call TRBJ2-2; 10 nucleotides line up with TRBD1. With 0 bases clipped from V and 2 bases from J, the junction kept 4 bases outside the gene matches. This CDR3 contains 17 residues. The germline gives CDR1 SGDLS, CDR2 YYNGEE. Here the CDR3 reads CASSVVGTGVNTGELFF. CDR3 bases: TGTGCCAGCAGCGTAGTAGGGACAGGGGTTAACACCGGGGAGCTGTTTTTT. Supplemented by reference TRBV9 and TRBJ2-2, the full variable domain reads DSGVTQTPKHLITATGQRVTLRCSPRSGDLSVYWYQQSLDQGLQFLIQYYNGEERAKGNILERFSAQQFPDLHSELNLSSLELGDSALYFCASSVVGTGVNTGELFFGEGSRLTVL.

The chain links TRBV18 to TRBJ1-6, with TRBD1 matching 7 bases. V dropped 6 bases and J dropped 13; count of bases not matched to a gene: 15. The CDR3 spans 15 residues. Germline V gives CDR1 KGHSH, CDR2 LQKENI. CDR3: CASSSDRAVQSPLHF. The CDR3 DNA sequence: TGTGCCAGCTCGTCCGACAGGGCAGTTCAGTCCCCCCTCCACTTT.

This sequence joins TRBV7-9 and TRBJ1-1; TRBD1 is a possible D gene (6 bases). Germline V gene lookup returns CDR1 SEHNR and CDR2 FQNEAQ (reference sequence). The CDR3 sequence is 13 residues long. Trimming removed 3 bases at V and 10 bases at J, with 15 bases between. In DNA form, the CDR3 reads TGTGCCAGCAGCTTCGGGGGGCTAAAACGAGCTTTCTTT. It is translated as CASSFGGLKRAFF.

CDR3 DNA: TGTGCCAGTAGTACTCCCATTGGGGGACTAGCGGGTTCCCAGCTGGCCTACGAGCAGTACTTC. Its translation is CASSTPIGGLAGSQLAYEQYF. The V gene is TRBV19, the J gene TRBJ2-7, with 12 positions matching TRBD2. V was pared by 4 bases and J by 2 bases, with 21 bases of the junction left unmatched. Germline CDR1 is LNHDA and CDR2 is SQIVND (reference sequence). The length of the CDR3 is 21 residues.

This rearrangement joins TRBV19 to TRBJ1-1; 7 nucleotides match TRBD1. The CDR3 length is 14 residues. V dropped 8 bases and J dropped 6; count of bases not matched to a gene: 12. CDR1 is LNHDA and CDR2 is SQIVND in the germline V gene (reference sequence). This chain's CDR3 is CASVRQGRDAEAFF. In DNA, the CDR3 is TGTGCCAGTGTAAGACAGGGCAGAGACGCTGAAGCTTTCTTT.

The chain combines TRBV6-6 with TRBJ1-2, with 7 bases matching TRBD1. This CDR3 has 13 residues. Germline CDR1 and CDR2: MNHNY and SVGAGI (reference sequence). With V trimmed by 9 bases and J by 4 bases, 8 bases remained unmatched. CDR3 region: CASTSAGGYGYTF. CDR3 bases: TGTGCCAGTACTTCCGCAGGGGGCTATGGCTACACCTTC.

This clone was detected only once. At one end the junction does not follow the germline gene, possibly because of a read error. The chain uses TRBV7-2 and TRBJ1-5; 8 bases map to TRBD1. Germline V gene lookup returns CDR1 SGHTA and CDR2 FQGNSA. The CDR3 sequence is 14 residues long. The CDR3 DNA is TGTGCCAGCACCAGGGGGCGCGGCGATCAGTCCCAGCATTTT. Protein product: CASTRGRGDQSQHF.

This chain connects TRBV6-2 or TRBV6-3 to TRBJ2-7; TRBD2 agrees at 7 bases. The CDR3 loop spans 15 amino acids. After removal of 4 bases from V and 3 bases from J, the junction contained 9 bases not matched to a gene. Per germline, CDR1 MNHEY and CDR2 SVGEGT. CDR3: CASSLGPGGSYEQYF. CDR3 in DNA: TGTGCCAGCAGTTTGGGTCCGGGGGGAAGCTACGAGCAGTACTTC.

V and J are TRBV24-1 and TRBJ2-2; 9 nucleotides align to TRBD2. There are 15 residues in the CDR3. Per the germline V gene, CDR1 is KGHDR and CDR2 is SFDVKD. V trimming: 10 bases; J trimming: 2 bases; junction bases outside the gene matches: 7. The CDR3, as DNA: TGTGCCACTGCCTTAGCGGGAGCTAACACCGGGGAGCTGTTTTTT. It codes for CATALAGANTGELFF.

This clone was detected many times. The chain joins TRBV6-5 to TRBJ2-7, with 7 bases lining up with TRBD1. V gave up 0 bases and J gave up 4 bases; unmatched junction bases: 6. Germline V CDR1 and CDR2: MNHEY, SVGAGI. The CDR3 sequence is 15 residues long. The CDR3 sequence: CASSYSQGVIYEQYF. The CDR3 DNA reads TGTGCCAGCAGTTACTCTCAGGGGGTCATATACGAGCAGTACTTC.